Shown below are 5 T cell receptor beta chains from a single sample sequenced in a study of post-analysis software for immune sequencing data. Carried by the TCR beta cDNA libraries were unique molecular identifiers. Each CDR3 protein gets one entry after TCRdb re-called the PCR reads with MiXCR. The sample has fewer than 850,000 distinct CDR3 sequences, 35% to 55% seen once. Their recognized antigens are unknown. Study results and limitations: Five or six TRBV segments, TRBV5-6, TRBV5-1 and TRBV20-1 among them, were found more frequent in patients than controls.

Specimen: blood. These receptors were obtained from a girl aged 10-17 years with multiple sclerosis.

In the case of this clonotype: Given a much more abundant clone one base away, this may be a read error. The chain joins TRBV6-4 to TRBJ2-3; TRBD1 is a possible D gene (6 bases). Germline V lookup: CDR1 MRHNA, CDR2 SNTAGT. The CDR3 spans 14 residues. The CDR3 sequence: CASKSDRTTDTRYF. In DNA, the CDR3 is TGTGCCAGCAAGTCAGACAGGACCACAGATACGCGGTATTTT.

The rearrangement joins TRBV28 to TRBJ2-5, with D possibly matching TRBD1 (6 bases). The CDR3 spans 13 residues. With 8 bases removed from V and 2 bases from J, the gap between germline ends came to 12 bases. Germline V gives CDR1 MDHEN, CDR2 SYDVKM. CDR3 loop: CASFGQTQETQYF. The CDR3 DNA reads TGTGCCAGCTTTGGACAGACACAAGAGACCCAGTACTTC.

There are a few counts of this clonotype. The V gene is TRBV4-2, the J gene TRBJ2-5, with 8 bases matching TRBD2. The end of the DNA aligns better with TRBJ2-4, so the J call may be wrong. Germline V gene lookup returns CDR1 LGHNA and CDR2 YNFKEQ. This CDR3 has 13 amino acids. The CDR3 loop reads CASSQAGGNIQYF. The DNA of the CDR3 is TGTGCCAGCAGCCAAGCGGGGGGGAACATTCAGTACTTC.

The chain employs TRBV6-5 and TRBJ2-4; D possibly uses TRBD1 or TRBD2 (5 bases each). The CDR3 has 15 amino acids. In germline, CDR1 is MNHEY, CDR2 SVGAGI. Trimming removed 3 bases from V and 13 bases from J, with 22 bases in between. The CDR3 sequence is CASSYRGVPRGEQYF. In nucleotides, the CDR3 is TGTGCCAGCAGTTATAGAGGGGTCCCGAGAGGGGAGCAGTACTTC.

The chain links TRBV5-1 to TRBJ1-2, with D perhaps TRBD1 (5 bases). Germline V lookup: CDR1 SGHRS, CDR2 YFSETQ. The CDR3 extends over 14 amino acids. V lost 0 bases to trimming and J lost 4 bases, with 10 bases between them. CDR3 in amino acids: CASSLEGGTYGYTF. DNA of the CDR3: TGCGCCAGCAGCTTGGAGGGTGGGACCTATGGCTACACCTTC.